The 17 T cell receptor beta chains below all came from one sample that was sequenced in a study of naive and memory T cell subsets. Two oligonucleotides, mixed equimolar, formed the beta constant-region primer covering TRBC1 and TRBC2. TCRdb reanalysed the UMI-ligation and nested PCR reads using MiXCR and keeps one entry per CDR3 protein. The table has some 100,000 distinct CDR3 sequences, approximately 6.5% seen once. Sequencing used central memory CD4+ T cells from blood. The origin of the receptors is a human donor in good health.

This clonotype turned up a few times. The chain uses TRBV7-8 and TRBJ2-3, with D perhaps matching TRBD2 (5 bases). Germline V gene data show CDR1 as SGHVS and CDR2 as FQNEAQ. The CDR3 sequence is 14 residues long. The V end was cut by 4 bases, the J end by 2 bases, with 10 bases between. The CDR3 bases are TGTGCCAGCAGCTCCGGACTTCTCACAGATACGCAGTATTTT. The encoded protein is CASSSGLLTDTQYF.

This clonotype was recorded at least ten times. This chain links TRBV19 with TRBJ1-5, with no clear D. The V end lost 1 base, the J end lost 1 base, and 8 bases lay between the germline ends. This CDR3 spans 15 amino acids. The V gene's germline CDR1 is LNHDA and CDR2 SQIVND (reference sequence). In DNA form, the CDR3 reads TGTGCCAGTAGTATAGTTGCGGGAAGCAATCAGCCCCAGCATTTT. The encoded protein is CASSIVAGSNQPQHF.

This clonotype was observed many times. The J gene is TRBJ1-1, the V gene TRBV7-2; D not resolved. Trimming removed 1 base at V and 0 bases at J, with 6 bases between. The CDR3 is 14 residues long. Germline CDR1 reads SGHTA; CDR2 reads FQGNSA. The chain's CDR3 is CASSLGGLNTEAFF. The CDR3 DNA reads TGTGCCAGCAGCTTAGGAGGTTTGAACACTGAAGCTTTCTTT.

The rearrangement joins TRBV11-2 to TRBJ2-3, with a tentative D call TRBD2 (7 bases). CDR1 SGHAT and CDR2 FQNNGV come from the germline V gene. The CDR3 has 16 amino acids. With 5 bases removed from V and 0 bases from J, the gap between germline ends came to 15 bases. The DNA of the CDR3 is TGTGCCAGCAGCCGTGGGGGGGGGGCCAGCACAGATACGCAGTATTTT. It yields the protein CASSRGGGASTDTQYF.

J is TRBJ1-4 and V is TRBV7-9; D possibly corresponds to TRBD1 (6 bases). The CDR3 is 17 amino acids. Trimming shortened V by 5 bases and J by 1 base, and 17 bases separated the two germline ends. Germline-derived CDR1 and CDR2 are SEHNR and FQNEAQ (reference sequence). In DNA, the CDR3 is TGTGCCAGCAGCCGAGGGCAGGGGAGAGGAACTAATGAAAAACTGTTTTTT. Residues: CASSRGQGRGTNEKLFF.

At least ten counts were recorded for this clonotype. This chain links TRBV6-6 with TRBJ2-5; D ambiguous. Trimming shortened V by 5 bases and J by 5 bases, and 9 bases separated the two germline ends. The germline V gene encodes CDR1 MNHNY and CDR2 SVGAGI (reference sequence). This CDR3 region has 12 residues. The CDR3 loop reads CASSTISETQYF. The CDR3 DNA follows: TGTGCCAGCAGTACCATTAGCGAGACCCAGTACTTC.

The V gene is TRBV30, the J gene TRBJ2-7; TRBD2 might be the D (6 bases). CDR1 GTSNPN and CDR2 SVGIG come from the germline V gene (reference sequence). The CDR3 is 11 residues long. Trimming took off 3 bases at V and 12 bases at J, with 15 bases between the two ends. The CDR3 DNA sequence: TGTGCCTGGAGGTCCCGGGAGATGTCGTACTTC. Translating it yields CAWRSREMSYF.

Only a few counts were recorded for this clonotype. This rearrangement joins TRBV15 to TRBJ1-3, with TRBD1 as a possible D gene (6 bases). The V end was cut by 4 bases, the J end by 2 bases, with 12 bases between. The CDR3 consists of 15 residues. CDR1 is LNHNV, CDR2 YYDKDF, per germline (reference sequence). The CDR3, as DNA: TGTGCCACCAGCAAACAGGGACTGGCTGGAAACACCATATATTTT. Encoded protein: CATSKQGLAGNTIYF.

This clonotype was detected ten times or more. The chain has TRBV14 and TRBJ1-2; 8 nucleotides line up with TRBD1. The germline CDR1 and CDR2 sequences are SGHDN and FVKESK. V dropped 5 bases and J dropped 4; count of bases not matched to a gene: 24. The CDR3 spans 20 residues. The CDR3 is CASSSLFRGPSSTASYGYTF. The CDR3, as DNA: TGTGCCAGCAGCAGTTTATTCAGGGGGCCTTCATCAACCGCCTCCTATGGCTACACCTTC.

This clonotype was counted a few times. The V call is TRBV12-3 or TRBV12-4, the J call TRBJ2-1; D is ambiguous. The CDR3 consists of 12 residues. With 3 bases removed from V and 7 bases from J, the gap between germline ends came to 7 bases. The CDR3 sequence: CASSFAENEQFF. Here the CDR3 DNA reads TGTGCCAGCAGTTTTGCTGAAAATGAGCAGTTCTTC.

The chain uses TRBV7-9 and TRBJ2-1; 14 bases match TRBD2. The J segment lost 12 bases and the V segment lost 5 bases, leaving 24 bases of the junction unmatched. The CDR3 sequence is 20 residues long. Per the germline V gene, CDR1 is SEHNR and CDR2 is FQNEAQ (reference sequence). For the CDR3, the DNA is TGTGCCAGCAGCCGTATCCCGACTAGCGGGAGGGCTGGATCTACGATTGGGCAGTTCTTC. Translation gives CASSRIPTSGRAGSTIGQFF.

This clonotype was seen repeatedly, ten times or more. This chain connects TRBV7-2 to TRBJ2-7; a possible D gene is TRBD1 (5 bases). CDR1 SGHTA and CDR2 FQGNSA come from the germline V gene. CDR3 length: 14 amino acids. The V end was cut by 3 bases, the J end by 6 bases, with 15 bases between. The CDR3 sequence: CASSLGQGSGEQYF. The DNA of the CDR3 is TGTGCCAGCAGCTTGGGGCAGGGTTCAGGCGAGCAGTACTTC.

This clonotype has at least ten counts. The chain recombines TRBV7-2 with TRBJ1-1; D uncertain. The CDR3 spans 13 residues. V lost 5 bases, J lost 1 base, and 8 bases lay in between. Germline lookup yields CDR1 SGHTA and CDR2 FQGNSA. Here the CDR3 reads CASSIRPNTEAFF. As DNA, the CDR3 is TGTGCCAGCAGCATCCGACCGAACACTGAAGCTTTCTTT.

This chain joins TRBV28 and TRBJ2-7, with TRBD1 matching over 7 bases. Germline loops: CDR1 MDHEN, CDR2 SYDVKM. The CDR3 is made up of 16 amino acids. Losses at the gene ends were 3 bases for V and 0 bases for J; bases not matched to a gene: 8. Here the CDR3 DNA reads TGTGCCAGCAGTTTGGGGACAGCGACAAGCTCCTACGAGCAGTACTTC. Amino acid sequence: CASSLGTATSSYEQYF.

In its sample, this clonotype was seen many times. The chain uses TRBV6-1 and TRBJ1-1; D unclear. The CDR3 contains 10 residues. In germline, CDR1 is MNHNS, CDR2 SASEGT. Between the trimmed V and J ends, which lost 6 bases and 5 bases, there was a span of 4 bases. The CDR3 region is CASRGTEAFF. The CDR3 DNA reads as TGTGCCAGCAGAGGAACTGAAGCTTTCTTT.

This clonotype was seen many times. This rearrangement joins TRBV20-1 to TRBJ2-7; the D gene could be TRBD1 or TRBD2 (5 bases each). The CDR3 contains 13 residues. From germline, CDR1 is DFQATT and CDR2 SNEGSKA (reference sequence). Between the trimmed V and J ends, which lost 4 bases and 2 bases, there was a span of 12 bases. The CDR3 here is CSAKGTFPYEQYF. Written as DNA, the CDR3 is TGCAGTGCTAAAGGGACGTTCCCCTACGAGCAGTACTTC.

This chain links TRBV27 with TRBJ1-2; the D gene is possibly TRBD1 (5 bases). The CDR3 has 15 residues. Germline V gives CDR1 MNHEY, CDR2 SMNVEV (reference sequence). V shed 6 bases and J shed 4 bases, with 18 bases lying between them. The CDR3 loop is CASSPGARVRYGYTF. CDR3 in DNA: TGTGCCAGCAGCCCTGGGGCTAGGGTGCGCTATGGCTACACCTTC.